Reported below is one T cell receptor (beta chain). Antigen: not known. The sample is drawn from a study of blood T cells in healthy people across ages. The authors isolated at least 6.5 million PBMCs per sample. A J-beta primer mix and a sample-barcoded 5' primer were used in a second PCR of about 7 to 12 cycles. Each CDR3 protein is one row after TCRdb ran MiXCR on the 5' RACE reads. The repertoire holds about 1,500,000 distinct CDR3 sequences, with roughly 40% as singletons. Study-wide results and caveats: Investigators viewed diversity estimates from one million T cells as underestimates, the study reported. Per million T cells, TCR beta diversity dropped about linearly as age rose.

The CDR3 loop spans 13 amino acids. Germline V CDR1 and CDR2: MNHNS, SASEGT. V lost 0 bases and J 7 bases, leaving 7 bases between the germline ends. The sample taken for sequencing was blood. The receptor was derived from a woman aged 18-29 years in good health. The chain combines TRBV6-1 with TRBJ1-5; no firm D call. CDR3 nucleotides: TGTGCCAGCAGTGAAGCTGGTGGACAGCCCCAGCATTTT. It is translated as CASSEAGGQPQHF.